The rows below give T cell receptor beta chains drawn from one sample of a study of T cell repertoires in cytomegalovirus infection. TCRdb reanalysed the reads using MiXCR and keeps one entry per CDR3 protein. The sample has about 490,000 distinct CDR3 sequences, about 10% seen once. The sample taken for sequencing was PBMCs. These receptors were taken from a human donor in good health (CMV status not recorded). Some clones in this sample may be carry-over from other donors' samples. The CDR3 runs from the conserved cysteine through the conserved F or W. Each record gives: J gene, clone size, D gene, V gene, CDR3 protein, CDR3 DNA. A D gene is named only where the DNA matches it firmly. Size tells how often a clone was seen (once, few, many) or the class of an expanded clone, and some rows leave it out.

J gene: TRBJ1-1; clone size: NA; D gene: NA; V gene: TRBV20-1; CDR3 protein: CSALSGTAFF; CDR3 DNA: TGCAGTGCCCTATCGGGGACAGCTTTCTTT
J gene: TRBJ1-1; clone size: many; D gene: NA; V gene: TRBV18; CDR3 protein: CASSPDMNTEAFF; CDR3 DNA: TGTGCCAGCTCACCCGATATGAACACTGAAGCTTTCTTT
J gene: TRBJ2-2; clone size: many; D gene: NA; V gene: TRBV5-1; CDR3 protein: CASKVSNTGELFF; CDR3 DNA: TGCGCCAGCAAAGTCTCGAACACCGGGGAGCTGTTTTTT
J gene: TRBJ2-1; clone size: many; D gene: NA; V gene: TRBV6-5; CDR3 protein: CASSRQTDSTHNEQFF; CDR3 DNA: TGTGCCAGCAGTCGCCAGACAGATTCAACCCACAATGAGCAGTTCTTC
J gene: TRBJ2-3; clone size: few; D gene: NA; V gene: TRBV20-1; CDR3 protein: CSARRAPDTQYF; CDR3 DNA: TGCAGTGCTAGAAGGGCCCCAGATACGCAGTATTTT
J gene: TRBJ2-6; clone size: NA; D gene: NA; V gene: TRBV24-1; CDR3 protein: CATSDWTAGSGANVLTF; CDR3 DNA: TGTGCCACCAGTGATTGGACAGCTGGCTCTGGGGCCAACGTCCTGACTTTC
J gene: TRBJ1-2; clone size: many; D gene: TRBD1; V gene: TRBV29-1; CDR3 protein: CSVRQGANYGYTF; CDR3 DNA: TGCAGCGTCCGACAGGGGGCAAACTATGGCTACACCTTC
J gene: TRBJ2-2; clone size: many; D gene: TRBD1; V gene: TRBV6-1; CDR3 protein: CASRQNTGANTGELFF; CDR3 DNA: TGTGCCAGCAGGCAAAACACAGGGGCGAACACCGGGGAGCTGTTTTTT
J gene: TRBJ1-2; clone size: NA; D gene: TRBD1; V gene: TRBV29-1; CDR3 protein: CSVEEFGGTEINYGYTF; CDR3 DNA: TGCAGCGTTGAAGAATTTGGAGGGACAGAAATTAACTATGGCTACACCTTC
J gene: TRBJ2-7; clone size: many; D gene: TRBD2; V gene: TRBV19; CDR3 protein: CASSMPAGAYEQYF; CDR3 DNA: TGTGCCAGTAGTATGCCAGCGGGGGCCTACGAGCAGTACTTC
J gene: TRBJ2-7; clone size: many; D gene: NA; V gene: TRBV7-9; CDR3 protein: CASSGRGDYEQYF; CDR3 DNA: TGTGCCAGCAGCGGAAGAGGGGATTACGAGCAGTACTTC
J gene: TRBJ2-7; clone size: many; D gene: NA; V gene: TRBV7-6; CDR3 protein: CASSSGETYEQYF; CDR3 DNA: TGTGCCAGCAGCTCGGGGGAGACCTACGAGCAGTACTTC
J gene: TRBJ1-1; clone size: many; D gene: NA; V gene: TRBV7-6; CDR3 protein: CASSSLQTPNTEAFF; CDR3 DNA: TGTGCCAGCAGCTCCTTACAGACACCGAACACTGAAGCTTTCTTT
J gene: TRBJ2-1; clone size: many; D gene: NA; V gene: TRBV7-3; CDR3 protein: CASSSGLNSYNEQFF; CDR3 DNA: TGTGCCAGCAGCTCCGGACTCAACTCCTACAATGAGCAGTTCTTC
J gene: TRBJ2-2; clone size: many; D gene: TRBD2; V gene: TRBV19; CDR3 protein: CASSRREVNGELFF; CDR3 DNA: TGTGCCAGTAGTAGACGGGAGGTTAACGGGGAGCTGTTTTTT
J gene: TRBJ1-1; clone size: many; D gene: NA; V gene: TRBV20-1; CDR3 protein: CSAYDSPEAFF; CDR3 DNA: TGCAGTGCTTATGACAGCCCTGAAGCTTTCTTT
J gene: TRBJ2-1; clone size: many; D gene: TRBD1; V gene: TRBV20-1; CDR3 protein: CSARAGGQGDEQFF; CDR3 DNA: TGCAGTGCTAGAGCTGGGGGACAGGGGGATGAGCAGTTCTTC
J gene: TRBJ1-1; clone size: NA; D gene: NA; V gene: TRBV29-1; CDR3 protein: CSVEGRSNTEAFF; CDR3 DNA: TGCAGCGTTGAAGGCAGATCGAACACTGAAGCTTTCTTT
J gene: TRBJ2-3; clone size: many; D gene: NA; V gene: TRBV7-3; CDR3 protein: CASSLTGVGSDTQYF; CDR3 DNA: TGTGCCAGCAGCTTAACGGGGGTGGGGTCAGATACGCAGTATTTT
J gene: TRBJ2-3; clone size: NA; D gene: NA; V gene: TRBV20-1; CDR3 protein: CSARGGSSVTDTQYF; CDR3 DNA: TGCAGTGCTAGGGGGGGTTCTTCTGTCACAGATACGCAGTATTTT
J gene: TRBJ1-4; clone size: few; D gene: NA; V gene: TRBV20-1; CDR3 protein: CSAREVQGREKLFF; CDR3 DNA: TGCAGTGCTAGAGAGGTGCAGGGCAGGGAAAAACTGTTTTTT
J gene: TRBJ2-1; clone size: many; D gene: TRBD2; V gene: TRBV23-1; CDR3 protein: CASSPWASGVTYNEQFF; CDR3 DNA: TGCGCCAGCAGTCCATGGGCTAGCGGGGTGACCTACAATGAGCAGTTCTTC
J gene: TRBJ2-5; clone size: many; D gene: TRBD1; V gene: TRBV28; CDR3 protein: CASSLTGGAETQYF; CDR3 DNA: TGTGCCAGCAGTTTAACAGGGGGCGCGGAGACCCAGTACTTC
J gene: TRBJ1-2; clone size: few; D gene: NA; V gene: TRBV6-1; CDR3 protein: CASNQGSSGYTF; CDR3 DNA: TGTGCCAGCAATCAGGGGTCGAGTGGCTACACCTTC
J gene: TRBJ1-1; clone size: NA; D gene: NA; V gene: TRBV18; CDR3 protein: CASSKASGEAFF; CDR3 DNA: TGTGCCAGCTCAAAAGCCTCGGGTGAAGCTTTCTTT
J gene: TRBJ1-5; clone size: NA; D gene: NA; V gene: TRBV20-1; CDR3 protein: CSATFGFQPQHF; CDR3 DNA: TGCAGTGCTACCTTCGGTTTCCAGCCCCAGCATTTT
J gene: TRBJ1-6; clone size: NA; D gene: TRBD1; V gene: TRBV9; CDR3 protein: CASSRRGDNSPLHF; CDR3 DNA: TGTGCCAGCAGCCGCAGGGGGGACAATTCACCCCTCCACTTT
J gene: TRBJ2-5; clone size: few; D gene: NA; V gene: TRBV4-2; CDR3 protein: CASSQDPRWDETQYF; CDR3 DNA: TGTGCCAGCAGCCAAGATCCCAGGTGGGACGAGACCCAGTACTTC
J gene: TRBJ2-5; clone size: few; D gene: TRBD2; V gene: TRBV12-3/TRBV12-4; CDR3 protein: CASISSGTRGRGKTQYF; CDR3 DNA: TGTGCCAGCATCTCTTCTGGGACTAGAGGTAGGGGGAAGACCCAGTACTTC
J gene: TRBJ2-1; clone size: NA; D gene: NA; V gene: TRBV6-2/TRBV6-3; CDR3 protein: CASSKTSLHLNEQFF; CDR3 DNA: TGTGCCAGCAGTAAGACTAGTCTACACCTCAATGAGCAGTTCTTC
J gene: TRBJ1-3; clone size: many; D gene: NA; V gene: TRBV20-1; CDR3 protein: CSARGPGGNTIYF; CDR3 DNA: TGCAGTGCTAGAGGTCCCGGTGGAAACACCATATATTTT
J gene: TRBJ1-2; clone size: NA; D gene: TRBD1; V gene: TRBV20-1; CDR3 protein: CSARATGDLSSYTF; CDR3 DNA: TGCAGTGCTAGAGCGACAGGGGACCTCTCCAGCTACACCTTC
J gene: TRBJ2-3; clone size: NA; D gene: TRBD2; V gene: TRBV5-4; CDR3 protein: CASSLSLRGRTDTQYF; CDR3 DNA: TGTGCCAGCAGCTTGAGTCTACGCGGGAGAACAGATACGCAGTATTTT
J gene: TRBJ2-1; clone size: many; D gene: TRBD2; V gene: TRBV19; CDR3 protein: CASSPPLLAGDNEQFF; CDR3 DNA: TGTGCCAGTAGTCCGCCCCTACTAGCGGGGGACAATGAGCAGTTCTTC
J gene: TRBJ2-7; clone size: many; D gene: NA; V gene: TRBV7-2; CDR3 protein: CASSLAALEQYF; CDR3 DNA: TGTGCCAGCAGCTTAGCGGCCTTGGAGCAGTACTTC
J gene: TRBJ2-2; clone size: many; D gene: NA; V gene: TRBV7-8; CDR3 protein: CASSARSGTSNTGELFF; CDR3 DNA: TGTGCCAGCAGCGCACGTTCCGGGACATCTAACACCGGGGAGCTGTTTTTT
J gene: TRBJ2-6; clone size: few; D gene: NA; V gene: TRBV12-3/TRBV12-4; CDR3 protein: CASTYKSGANVLTF; CDR3 DNA: TGTGCCAGCACCTATAAGTCCGGGGCCAACGTCCTGACTTTC
J gene: TRBJ2-5; clone size: many; D gene: NA; V gene: TRBV11-1; CDR3 protein: CASSPDSEETQYF; CDR3 DNA: TGTGCCAGCAGCCCGGACAGTGAAGAGACCCAGTACTTC
J gene: TRBJ2-3; clone size: many; D gene: NA; V gene: TRBV7-2; CDR3 protein: CASSPQSTDTQYF; CDR3 DNA: TGTGCCAGCAGCCCCCAAAGCACAGATACGCAGTATTTT
J gene: TRBJ2-1; clone size: NA; D gene: TRBD1; V gene: TRBV4-2; CDR3 protein: CASSQVGQGAGYNEQFF; CDR3 DNA: TGTGCCAGCAGCCAGGTGGGACAGGGGGCGGGCTACAATGAGCAGTTCTTC
J gene: TRBJ2-6; clone size: many; D gene: NA; V gene: TRBV7-3; CDR3 protein: CASSLGPGPSGANVLTF; CDR3 DNA: TGTGCCAGCAGCTTAGGTCCGGGTCCCTCTGGGGCCAACGTCCTGACTTTC
J gene: TRBJ1-5; clone size: few; D gene: NA; V gene: TRBV28; CDR3 protein: CASSLGWGLGLDLSNQPQHF; CDR3 DNA: TGTGCCAGCAGTTTGGGGTGGGGGTTGGGGCTCGATCTTAGCAATCAGCCCCAGCATTTT
J gene: TRBJ2-5; clone size: many; D gene: TRBD2; V gene: TRBV7-9; CDR3 protein: CASSLELRGDQETQYF; CDR3 DNA: TGTGCCAGCAGCTTAGAGCTGCGGGGGGACCAAGAGACCCAGTACTTC
J gene: TRBJ1-2; clone size: many; D gene: TRBD1; V gene: TRBV5-1; CDR3 protein: CASSLGTGLYGYTF; CDR3 DNA: TGTGCCAGCAGCTTAGGGACAGGACTCTATGGCTACACCTTC
J gene: TRBJ2-5; clone size: NA; D gene: TRBD1; V gene: TRBV6-5; CDR3 protein: CASSYSVSPGGTQYF; CDR3 DNA: TGTGCCAGCAGTTACTCGGTCTCCCCAGGGGGGACCCAGTACTTC
J gene: TRBJ2-7; clone size: many; D gene: TRBD2; V gene: TRBV7-9; CDR3 protein: CASSLIAGGSSYEQYF; CDR3 DNA: TGTGCCAGCAGCTTGATAGCGGGAGGGTCTTCCTACGAGCAGTACTTC